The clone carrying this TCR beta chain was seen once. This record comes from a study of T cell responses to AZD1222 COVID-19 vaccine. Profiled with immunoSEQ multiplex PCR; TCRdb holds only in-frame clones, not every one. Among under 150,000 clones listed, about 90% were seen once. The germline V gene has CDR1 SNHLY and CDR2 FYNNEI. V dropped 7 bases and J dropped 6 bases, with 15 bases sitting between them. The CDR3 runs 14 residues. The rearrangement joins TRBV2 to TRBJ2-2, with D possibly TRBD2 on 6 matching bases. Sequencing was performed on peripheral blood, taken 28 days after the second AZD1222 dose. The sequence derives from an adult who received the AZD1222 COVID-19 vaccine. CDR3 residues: CASIVGGGAGELFF. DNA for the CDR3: TGTGCCAGCATTGTGGGAGGAGGGGCCGGGGAGCTGTTTTTT.